These 3 T cell receptor beta chains originate from one sample sequenced in a study of Ad26.COV2.S vaccination and SARS-CoV-2 variants. Treatment in this sample: around 19 received Ad26.COV2.S at low or high dose, single or two shots; about 5 received placebo; per-sample allocation not given. At day 63 after the first vaccine or placebo injection, samples were drawn. Assay: immunoSEQ multiplex PCR; the TCRdb copy retains only in-frame clones and omits some. This table holds 350,000 to 400,000 clones, about nine tenths found once. The sequencing here drew on peripheral blood, taken in a trial of Ad26.COV2.S vaccine versus placebo. Source of these receptors: a person between 18 and 65 years old who received the Ad26.COV2.S COVID-19 vaccine or a placebo.

This clone was observed a few times. V is TRBV15 and J is TRBJ2-1, with 9 bases aligning to TRBD2. With 0 bases clipped from V and 8 bases from J, the junction kept 8 bases outside the gene matches. The V gene's germline CDR1 is LNHNV and CDR2 YYDKDF (reference sequence). This CDR3 contains 16 residues. The CDR3 DNA sequence: TGTGCCACCAGCAGAGAAGAAGCGGGGGGCCTGTATGAGCAGTTCTTC. It encodes CATSREEAGGLYEQFF.

V and J are TRBV6-5 and TRBJ2-2; D call uncertain. The CDR3 is 12 residues long. Germline CDR1 is MNHEY and CDR2 is SVGAGI. Trimming took off 4 bases at V and 8 bases at J, with 8 bases between the two ends. DNA of the CDR3: TGTGCCAGCAGTTGGAGAAGGGGGGAGCTGTTTTTT. It encodes CASSWRRGELFF.

This clone was seen only once. The rearrangement links TRBV7-2 to TRBJ1-2; D is unclear. Germline V lookup: CDR1 SGHTA, CDR2 FQGNSA. The CDR3 runs 14 residues. V lost 0 bases and J 2 bases, leaving 7 bases between the germline ends. CDR3 DNA sequence: TGTGCCAGCAGCTTAGCGGGAGGGAACTATGGCTACACCTTC. Amino acid sequence: CASSLAGGNYGYTF.